This T cell receptor (beta chain) is drawn from a study of shared clonotypes between healthy human individuals. TCRdb's table, derived via immunoSEQ multiplex PCR, lists solely in-frame clones and lacks some. Altogether 2 million to 2.5 million clones are present, almost 96% being singletons, with the ten largest covering less than 0.15%. Germline CDR1 reads SNHLY; CDR2 reads FYNNEI. V was clipped by 7 bases and J by 0 bases, with 9 bases between them. This CDR3 has 13 residues. The V call is TRBV2, the J call TRBJ1-1, with D maybe TRBD1 (6 bases). The clonotype was recovered from a young man in good health. The sample consisted of naive CD4+ T cells sorted from blood. The subset here: CD45RA+ positively selected. CDR3 in amino acids: CASIGQLNTEAFF. The CDR3 nucleotides read TGTGCCAGCATAGGACAGTTGAACACTGAAGCTTTCTTT.